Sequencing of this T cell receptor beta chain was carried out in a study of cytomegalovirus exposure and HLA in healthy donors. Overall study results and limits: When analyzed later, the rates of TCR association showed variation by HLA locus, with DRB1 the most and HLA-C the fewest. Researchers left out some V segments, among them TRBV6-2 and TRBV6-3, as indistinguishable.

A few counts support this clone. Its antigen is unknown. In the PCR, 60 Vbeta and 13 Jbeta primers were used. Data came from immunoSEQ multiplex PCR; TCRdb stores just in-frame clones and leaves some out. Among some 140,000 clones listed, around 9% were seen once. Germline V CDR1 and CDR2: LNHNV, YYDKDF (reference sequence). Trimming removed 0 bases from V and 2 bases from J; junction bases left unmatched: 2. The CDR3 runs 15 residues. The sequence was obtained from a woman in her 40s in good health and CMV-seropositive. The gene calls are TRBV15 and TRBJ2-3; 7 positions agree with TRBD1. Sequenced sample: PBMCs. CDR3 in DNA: TGTGCCACCAGCAGAGATGGGACAGCCACAGATACGCAGTATTTT. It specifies CATSRDGTATDTQYF.